This entry lists 32 T cell receptor beta chains sequenced from one sample in a study of Ad26.COV2.S vaccination and SARS-CoV-2 variants. Profiling relied on immunoSEQ multiplex PCR, and the TCRdb table lists in-frame clones only, not all of them. Of approximately 97,000 clones in the sample, over 60% were seen once. Source: peripheral blood, taken after recovery from COVID-19. The receptors shown here come from a human donor who had recovered from COVID-19.

The chain joins TRBV5-1 to TRBJ2-3; D may be TRBD2 (5 bases). The CDR3 has 16 residues. The germline CDR1 and CDR2 sequences are SGHRS and YFSETQ. Trimming took off 0 bases at V and 6 bases at J, with 17 bases between the two ends. CDR3 region: CASSLAPVAMRDTQYF. The CDR3, as DNA: TGCGCCAGCAGCTTGGCGCCGGTAGCGATGAGGGATACGCAGTATTTT.

V gene TRBV2 combines with J gene TRBJ2-5; D possibly uses TRBD1 or TRBD2 (6 bases each). Germline CDR1 SNHLY, CDR2 FYNNEI. The CDR3 has 15 residues. V was shortened by 2 bases and J by 4 bases, with 14 bases between the two germline ends. CDR3 bases: TGTGCCAGCAGTGAATTTCGGGGGCGGGGAGAGACCCAGTACTTC. Protein: CASSEFRGRGETQYF.

The rearrangement links TRBV3-1 (or the pseudogene TRBV3-2) to TRBJ2-5, with 7 bases that match TRBD2. The length of the CDR3 is 14 residues. The V segment lost 1 base and the J segment 5 bases; nucleotides outside the gene matches: 4. The germline gives CDR1 LGHDT, CDR2 YNNKEL (reference sequence). The CDR3 DNA reads as TGTGCCAGCAGCCAAGTGAGCGGGGTTGAGACCCAGTACTTC. It translates to CASSQVSGVETQYF.

The chain has TRBV5-5 and TRBJ1-5; tentatively, D is TRBD1 (5 bases). This CDR3 has 15 residues. Germline CDR1 and CDR2: SGHKS and YYEKEE (reference sequence). The V end was cut by 2 bases, the J end by 4 bases, with 13 bases between. CDR3 residues: CASSFGGEGNQPQHF. CDR3 coding DNA: TGTGCCAGCAGCTTTGGGGGGGAGGGAAATCAGCCCCAGCATTTT.

This clone turned up a few times. This chain links TRBV10-3 with TRBJ2-1; D unresolved. The CDR3 is 11 residues long. V was trimmed by 6 bases and J by 5 bases, leaving 5 bases between them. CDR1 is ENHRY and CDR2 is SYGVKD in the germline V gene. The CDR3 bases are TGTGCCATCAGACAGAACAATGAGCAGTTCTTC. Translating gives CAIRQNNEQFF.

The V call is TRBV15, the J call TRBJ1-4; D is possibly TRBD1 (5 bases). V lost 7 bases, J lost 0 bases, and 12 bases lay in between. Germline loops: CDR1 LNHNV, CDR2 YYDKDF (reference sequence). The CDR3 consists of 15 residues. The DNA of the CDR3 is TGTGCCACCACCAGTAAACAGGCAACTAATGAAAAACTGTTTTTT. Protein sequence: CATTSKQATNEKLFF.

V and J are TRBV6-5 and TRBJ2-1; possible D gene TRBD2, 6 bases. V lost 6 bases and J 0 bases, leaving 12 bases between the germline ends. CDR3 size: 15 residues. The germline V gene encodes CDR1 MNHEY and CDR2 SVGAGI. The DNA of the CDR3 is TGTGCCAGCAGCCGCGGGACGAACTCCTACAATGAGCAGTTCTTC. Translating it yields CASSRGTNSYNEQFF.

V and J are TRBV12-5 and TRBJ1-6; D is unclear. V was cut by 0 bases and J by 0 bases, with 6 bases left in between. The CDR3 runs 16 residues. Germline CDR1 reads LGHNT; CDR2 reads FRNRAP. The CDR3 DNA reads as TGTGCTAGTGGTTTGGTGAAGAACTCCTATAATTCACCCCTCCACTTT. Amino acids: CASGLVKNSYNSPLHF. Drawing the rest from reference TRBV12-5 and TRBJ1-6, the complete variable domain is DARVTQTPRHKVTEMGQEVTMRCQPILGHNTVFWYRQTMMQGLELLAYFRNRAPLDDSGMPKDRFSAEMPDATLATLKIQPSEPRDSAVYFCASGLVKNSYNSPLHFGNGTRLTVT.

The chain recombines TRBV4-2 with TRBJ2-2, with TRBD1 matching over 7 bases. The CDR3 length is 15 residues. Germline values: CDR1 LGHNA, CDR2 YNFKEQ. J lost 1 base, V lost 9 bases, and 8 bases had no gene match. CDR3 protein: CASLPGTVNTGELFF. CDR3 DNA sequence: TGTGCCAGTCTGCCCGGGACAGTGAACACCGGGGAGCTGTTTTTT.

This chain connects TRBV7-3 to TRBJ2-1; no definite D call. The germline V gene encodes CDR1 SGHTA and CDR2 FQGTGA. CDR3 length: 12 residues. Trimming removed 4 bases from V and 5 bases from J, with 6 bases in between. The CDR3 here is CASSSPNNEQFF. CDR3 bases: TGTGCCAGCAGCTCCCCAAACAATGAGCAGTTCTTC.

The V gene is TRBV2, the J gene TRBJ2-1; 11 positions match TRBD2. The germline CDR1 and CDR2 sequences are SNHLY and FYNNEI. CDR3 length: 15 residues. After removal of 6 bases from V and 6 bases from J, the junction contained 7 bases not matched to a gene. The CDR3 DNA is TGTGCCAGCAGGGAGACTAGCGGGGCCATCAATGAGCAGTTCTTC. Protein sequence: CASRETSGAINEQFF.

CDR3 sequence (DNA): TGTGCCAGCAGTTACTCGGGGGATTTGGCGGTCTATGGCTACACCTTC. It encodes CASSYSGDLAVYGYTF. V is TRBV6-5 and J is TRBJ1-2, with D possibly matching TRBD1 (5 bases). Looked up from germline, CDR1 is MNHEY and CDR2 is SVGAGI. The length of the CDR3 is 16 residues. Trimming removed 0 bases at V and 4 bases at J, with 15 bases between.

The rearrangement joins TRBV12-3 or TRBV12-4 to TRBJ1-1; D is unresolved. The length of the CDR3 is 13 residues. Trimming left V 2 bases short and J 0 bases short, with 4 bases between. The CDR3 protein is CASSLQMNTEAFF. CDR3 sequence (DNA): TGTGCCAGCAGTTTACAGATGAACACTGAAGCTTTCTTT.

The chain uses TRBV15 and TRBJ2-2, with 8 bases that match TRBD2. CDR1 and CDR2 (germline): LNHNV, YYDKDF (reference sequence). The CDR3 is made up of 16 amino acids. V shed 0 bases, J shed 1 base, and the junction held 1 base outside the gene matches. DNA for the CDR3: TGTGCCACCAGCAGAGAGCGGGGGGAGAACACCGGGGAGCTGTTTTTT. This codes for CATSRERGENTGELFF.

The chain joins TRBV28 to TRBJ2-3; 7 bases fit TRBD2. Germline values: CDR1 MDHEN, CDR2 SYDVKM. This CDR3 region has 16 residues. V lost 5 bases and J lost 2; bases outside the gene matches: 10. CDR3 bases: TGTGCCAGCAGTCCCGGGGGGTCGAGATTCACAGATACGCAGTATTTT. Translated: CASSPGGSRFTDTQYF.

The V gene is TRBV6-2 or TRBV6-3, the J gene TRBJ2-7; D gene ambiguous. Germline V gene data show CDR1 as MNHEY and CDR2 as SVGEGT. The CDR3 length is 13 residues. V gave up 2 bases and J gave up 0 bases, with 5 bases separating them. The CDR3 DNA follows: TGTGCCAGCAGTTACGGGCACTCCTACGAGCAGTACTTC. Translating it yields CASSYGHSYEQYF.

A few counts support this clone. V is TRBV19 and J is TRBJ1-3, with D perhaps matching TRBD1 (5 bases). The CDR3 is 16 amino acids. V lost 3 bases and J lost 0, with 12 bases in between. In germline, CDR1 is LNHDA, CDR2 SQIVND (reference sequence). CDR3 nucleotides: TGTGCCAGTAGTATCGGGAGGGGCTACTCTGGAAACACCATATATTTT. It encodes CASSIGRGYSGNTIYF. Supplemented by reference TRBV19 and TRBJ1-3, the full variable domain reads DGGITQSPKYLFRKEGQNVTLSCEQNLNHDAMYWYRQDPGQGLRLIYYSQIVNDFQKGDIAEGYSVSREKKESFPLTVTSAQKNPTAFYLCASSIGRGYSGNTIYFGEGSWLTVV.

The chain links TRBV2 to TRBJ1-6; perhaps TRBD1 as D (6 bases). The length of the CDR3 is 14 residues. Trimming took off 11 bases at V and 7 bases at J, with 18 bases between the two ends. Germline lookup yields CDR1 SNHLY and CDR2 FYNNEI. CDR3 in amino acids: CASESGQGNSPLHF. The CDR3 coding sequence is TGTGCCTCCGAGTCGGGGCAGGGGAATTCACCCCTCCACTTT.

The gene calls are TRBV7-9 and TRBJ2-5, with a possible D match to TRBD2 (7 bases). Germline-derived CDR1 and CDR2 are SEHNR and FQNEAQ (reference sequence). The CDR3 extends over 17 amino acids. The ends were cut back, 4 bases at V and 2 bases at J, with 20 bases in the middle. The CDR3 is CASSSLGGGRRQETQYF. The CDR3 DNA follows: TGTGCCAGCAGCTCCCTAGGGGGGGGCCGGCGGCAAGAGACCCAGTACTTC.

Of note for this clone: Additional DNA sequences in this sample encode the identical CDR3. This chain connects TRBV5-1 to TRBJ2-5; D unclear. Germline V gene sequence: CDR1 SGHRS, CDR2 YFSETQ. Trimming removed 0 bases from V and 5 bases from J, with 2 bases in between. This CDR3 contains 11 residues. As DNA, the CDR3 is TGCGCCAGCAGCTTGGAGGAGACCCAGTACTTC. Its translation: CASSLEETQYF.

J is TRBJ2-7 and V is TRBV11-2, with 7 positions matching TRBD2. The CDR3 runs to 12 residues. With 2 bases clipped from V and 5 bases from J, the junction kept 0 bases outside the gene matches. CDR1 and CDR2 from the germline V gene are SGHAT and FQNNGV. CDR3 DNA: TGTGCCAGCAGCTTAAGCGGGAACGAGCAGTACTTC. Its protein is CASSLSGNEQYF. Full variable domain (remainder filled in from reference TRBV11-2 and TRBJ2-7): EAGVAQSPRYKIIEKRQSVAFWCNPISGHATLYWYQQILGQGPKLLIQFQNNGVVDDSQLPKDRFSAERLKGVDSTLKIQPAKLEDSAVYLCASSLSGNEQYFGPGTRLTVT.

In the case of this clone: A junction boundary mismatches the germline segment, possibly from a read error. The rearrangement joins TRBV5-1 to TRBJ2-1; 9 nucleotides line up with TRBD2. This CDR3 contains 19 residues. Germline V gene data show CDR1 as SGHRS and CDR2 as YFSETQ. CDR3 sequence: CASSTAVWRAGGSHNEQFF. Here the CDR3 DNA reads TGCGCCAGCAGCACGGCCGTATGGAGAGCGGGGGGCTCCCACAATGAGCAGTTCTTC.

The CDR3 reads CASSQGIPTDTGELFF. The CDR3 coding sequence is TGCGCCAGCAGCCAAGGGATTCCGACCGACACCGGGGAGCTGTTTTTT. The chain couples TRBV4-3 to TRBJ2-2; D is unclear. The V gene's germline CDR1 is LGHNA and CDR2 YSLEER. The V end was cut by 1 base, the J end by 3 bases, with 12 bases between. The CDR3 loop spans 16 amino acids.

This clone was observed a few times. V is TRBV7-9 and J is TRBJ1-3; D is ambiguous. Trimming stripped 4 bases from V and 1 base from J, with 5 bases between. The CDR3 totals 13 residues. The germline V gene encodes CDR1 SEHNR and CDR2 FQNEAQ (reference sequence). Written as DNA, the CDR3 is TGTGCCAGCAGCTCCCAATCTGGAAACACCATATATTTT. It translates to CASSSQSGNTIYF.

The genes are TRBV9 and TRBJ2-1, with 9 bases matching TRBD1. The CDR3 totals 15 residues. After removal of 4 bases from V and 4 bases from J, the junction contained 6 bases not matched to a gene. CDR1 is SGDLS and CDR2 is YYNGEE in the germline V gene. CDR3 loop: CASSTTGTGYNEQFF. The CDR3 coding sequence is TGTGCCAGCAGCACAACGGGGACAGGGTACAATGAGCAGTTCTTC.

J is TRBJ2-1 and V is TRBV7-9; 10 nucleotides agree with TRBD1. The CDR3 covers 17 residues. V lost 4 bases and J lost 5; bases outside the gene matches: 11. Germline lookup yields CDR1 SEHNR and CDR2 FQNEAQ (reference sequence). As DNA, the CDR3 is TGTGCCAGCAGCTCCGCCCGACAGGGGGCTATGAACAATGAGCAGTTCTTC. It translates to CASSSARQGAMNNEQFF.

CDR3 DNA: TGTGCCAGCAGCTCGGGGACTACTGGGGCCAACGTCCTGACTTTC. Its protein product is CASSSGTTGANVLTF. The rearrangement joins TRBV7-3 to TRBJ2-6; 7 bases fit TRBD2. The germline V gene has CDR1 SGHTA and CDR2 FQGTGA. J gave up 2 bases and V 4 bases, and 2 bases lay outside the gene matches. CDR3 length equals 15 residues.

The V gene is TRBV2, the J gene TRBJ1-6; possibly TRBD1 for D (5 bases). V shed 3 bases and J shed 16 bases, with 22 bases lying between them. This CDR3 has 15 residues. Germline values: CDR1 SNHLY, CDR2 FYNNEI. CDR3 loop: CASSDLGEGPEPLHF. CDR3 nucleotides: TGTGCCAGCAGTGATCTGGGCGAGGGGCCGGAACCGCTCCACTTT.

The chain combines TRBV30 with TRBJ1-1; 7 bases line up with TRBD1. Trimming at V came to 4 bases and at J to 1 base, leaving 6 bases not matched to a gene. Germline CDR1 is GTSNPN and CDR2 is SVGIG (reference sequence). The CDR3 extends over 14 amino acids. The DNA of the CDR3 is TGTGCCTGGATAGGGAGGACAGGGAACACTGAAGCTTTCTTT. As protein: CAWIGRTGNTEAFF.

V is TRBV5-5 and J is TRBJ2-7; D not certain. Between the trimmed V and J ends, which lost 0 bases and 1 base, there was a span of 8 bases. The CDR3 loop spans 14 amino acids. Germline V lookup: CDR1 SGHKS, CDR2 YYEKEE (reference sequence). DNA of the CDR3: TGTGCCAGCAGCTTGGATGGGCGGTCCTACGAGCAGTACTTC. Translation: CASSLDGRSYEQYF.

This rearrangement joins TRBV6-2 or TRBV6-3 to TRBJ2-7; D unresolved. Germline V gene data show CDR1 as MNHEY and CDR2 as SVGEGT. CDR3 length equals 14 residues. Trimming cost V 3 bases and J 7 bases, with 16 bases left between them. The CDR3 sequence: CASSYRAPVGEQYF. The CDR3 coding sequence is TGTGCCAGCAGTTATAGGGCCCCTGTGGGAGAGCAGTACTTC.

The chain joins TRBV6-1 to TRBJ1-3; D is perhaps TRBD1 (5 bases). The CDR3 consists of 16 residues. The germline V and J ends were trimmed by 4 bases and 0 bases, with 13 bases remaining between them. Looked up from germline, CDR1 is MNHNS and CDR2 is SASEGT. CDR3 nucleotide sequence: TGTGCCAGCAGTGTCTCGGGACGCAGCTCTGGAAACACCATATATTTT. Translated: CASSVSGRSSGNTIYF.